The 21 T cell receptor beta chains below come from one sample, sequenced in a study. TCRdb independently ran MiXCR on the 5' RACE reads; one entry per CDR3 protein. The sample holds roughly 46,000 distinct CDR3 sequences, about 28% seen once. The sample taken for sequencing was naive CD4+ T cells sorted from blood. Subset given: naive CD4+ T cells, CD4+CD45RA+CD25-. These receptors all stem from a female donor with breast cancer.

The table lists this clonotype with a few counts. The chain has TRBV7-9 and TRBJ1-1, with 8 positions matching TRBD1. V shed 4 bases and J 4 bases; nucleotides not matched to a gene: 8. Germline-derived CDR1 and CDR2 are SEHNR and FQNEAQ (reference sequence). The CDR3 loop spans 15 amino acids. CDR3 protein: CASSSTGAASTEAFF. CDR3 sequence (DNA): TGTGCCAGCAGCTCGACAGGGGCCGCCAGCACTGAAGCTTTCTTT. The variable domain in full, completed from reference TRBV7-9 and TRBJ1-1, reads DTGVSQNPRHKITKRGQNVTFRCDPISEHNRLYWYRQTLGQGPEFLTYFQNEAQLEKSRLLSDRFSAERPKGSFSTLEIQRTEQGDSAMYLCASSSTGAASTEAFFGQGTRLTVV.

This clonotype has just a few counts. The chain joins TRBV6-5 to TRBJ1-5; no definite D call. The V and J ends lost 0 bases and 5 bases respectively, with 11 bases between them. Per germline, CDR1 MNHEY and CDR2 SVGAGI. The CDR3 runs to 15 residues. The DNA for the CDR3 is TGTGCCAGCAGTTACTCGATAGCCCCAGATCAGCCCCAGCATTTT. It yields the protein CASSYSIAPDQPQHF.

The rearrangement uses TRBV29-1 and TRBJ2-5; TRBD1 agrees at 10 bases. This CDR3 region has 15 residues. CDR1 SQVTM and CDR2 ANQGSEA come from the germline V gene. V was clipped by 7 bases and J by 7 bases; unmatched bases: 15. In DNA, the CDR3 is TGCAGCGGGGGTTCGGGACAGGGGAAATGTGGGACCCAGTACTTC. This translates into CSGGSGQGKCGTQYF.

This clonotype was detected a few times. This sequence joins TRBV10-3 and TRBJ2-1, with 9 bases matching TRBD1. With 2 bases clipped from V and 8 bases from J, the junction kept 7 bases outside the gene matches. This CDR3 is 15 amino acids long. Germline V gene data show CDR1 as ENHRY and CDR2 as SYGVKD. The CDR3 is CAISEGTGWEHEQFF. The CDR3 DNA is TGTGCCATCAGTGAGGGGACAGGGTGGGAGCATGAGCAGTTCTTC.

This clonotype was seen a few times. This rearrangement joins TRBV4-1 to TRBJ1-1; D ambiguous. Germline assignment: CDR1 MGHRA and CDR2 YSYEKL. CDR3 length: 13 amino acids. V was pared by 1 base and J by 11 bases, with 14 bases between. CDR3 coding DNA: TGCGCCAGCAGCCAAGGCTGGTCCCGGCGGGCTTTCTTT. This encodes CASSQGWSRRAFF.

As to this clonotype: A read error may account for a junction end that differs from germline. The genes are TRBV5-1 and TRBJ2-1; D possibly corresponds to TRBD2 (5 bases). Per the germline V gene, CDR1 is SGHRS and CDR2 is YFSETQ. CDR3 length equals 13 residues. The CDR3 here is CVSSFRRSNEQFF. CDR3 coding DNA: TGCGTCAGCAGCTTTAGGAGGTCCAATGAGCAGTTCTTC.

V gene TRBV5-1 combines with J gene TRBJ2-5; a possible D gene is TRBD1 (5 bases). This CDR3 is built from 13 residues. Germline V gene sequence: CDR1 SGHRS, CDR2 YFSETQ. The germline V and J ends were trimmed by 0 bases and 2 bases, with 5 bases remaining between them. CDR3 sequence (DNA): TGCGCCAGCAGCTTGGACAGGCAAGAGACCCAGTACTTC. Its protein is CASSLDRQETQYF.

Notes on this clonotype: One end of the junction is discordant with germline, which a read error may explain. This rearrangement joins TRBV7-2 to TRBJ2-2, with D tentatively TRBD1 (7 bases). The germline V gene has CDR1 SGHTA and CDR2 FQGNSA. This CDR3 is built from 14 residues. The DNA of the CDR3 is TGTGCCGGCAGCTACAGGGGAGGCACCGGGGAGCTGTTTTTT. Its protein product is CAGSYRGGTGELFF. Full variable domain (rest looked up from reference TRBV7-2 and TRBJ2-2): GAGVSQSPSNKVTEKGKDVELRCDPISGHTALYWYRQSLGQGLEFLIYFQGNSAPDKSGLPSDRFSAERTGGSVSTLTIQRTQQEDSAVYLCAGSYRGGTGELFFGEGSRLTVL.

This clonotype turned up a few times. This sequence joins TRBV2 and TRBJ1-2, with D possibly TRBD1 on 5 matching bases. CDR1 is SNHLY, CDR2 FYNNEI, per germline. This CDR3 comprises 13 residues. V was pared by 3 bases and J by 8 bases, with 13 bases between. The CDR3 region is CASSDGTLRGYTF. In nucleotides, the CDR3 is TGTGCCAGCAGTGATGGGACTCTTCGGGGCTACACCTTC.

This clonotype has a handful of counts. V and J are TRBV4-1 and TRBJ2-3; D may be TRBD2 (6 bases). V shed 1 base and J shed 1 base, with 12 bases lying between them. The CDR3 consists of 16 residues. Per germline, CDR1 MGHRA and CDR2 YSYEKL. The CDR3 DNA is TGCGCCAGCAGCCAAGGGGGCGGGGAGGGCACAGATACGCAGTATTTT. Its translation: CASSQGGGEGTDTQYF.

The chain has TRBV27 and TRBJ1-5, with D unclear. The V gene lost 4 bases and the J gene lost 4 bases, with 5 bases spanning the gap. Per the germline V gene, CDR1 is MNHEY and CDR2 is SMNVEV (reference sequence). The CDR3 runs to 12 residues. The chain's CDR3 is CASSSVNQPQHF. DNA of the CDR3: TGTGCCAGCAGTTCAGTGAATCAGCCCCAGCATTTT.

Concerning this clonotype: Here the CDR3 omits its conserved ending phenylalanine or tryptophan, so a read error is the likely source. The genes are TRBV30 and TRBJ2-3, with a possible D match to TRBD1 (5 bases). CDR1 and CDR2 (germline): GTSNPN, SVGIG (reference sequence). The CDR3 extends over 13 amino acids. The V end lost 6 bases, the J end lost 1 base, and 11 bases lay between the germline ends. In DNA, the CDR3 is TGTGCCTGTCGACAGTCCGGCACAGATACGCAGTATCTT. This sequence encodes CACRQSGTDTQYL.

The CDR3 region is CASSWVSGRAAYNEQFF. The CDR3, as DNA: TGTGCCAGCAGTTGGGTTAGCGGGAGAGCCGCCTACAATGAGCAGTTCTTC. The chain recombines TRBV12-3 or TRBV12-4 with TRBJ2-1; 9 nucleotides match TRBD2. V lost 4 bases, J lost 2 bases, and 9 bases stayed unmatched. CDR3 size: 17 residues.

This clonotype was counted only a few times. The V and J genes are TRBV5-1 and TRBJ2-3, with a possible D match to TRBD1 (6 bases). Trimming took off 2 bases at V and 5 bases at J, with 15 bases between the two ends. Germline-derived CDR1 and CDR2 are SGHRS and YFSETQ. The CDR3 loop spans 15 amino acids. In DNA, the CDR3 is TGCGCCAGCAGCTTATTTACAGGGTCGCAAGATACGCAGTATTTT. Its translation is CASSLFTGSQDTQYF.

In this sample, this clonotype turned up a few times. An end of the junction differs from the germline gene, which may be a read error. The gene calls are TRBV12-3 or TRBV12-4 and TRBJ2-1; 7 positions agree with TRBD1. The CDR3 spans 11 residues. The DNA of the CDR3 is TGTGCCAGCAGTTTGGGGGACAGACCGTACTTC. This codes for CASSLGDRPYF.

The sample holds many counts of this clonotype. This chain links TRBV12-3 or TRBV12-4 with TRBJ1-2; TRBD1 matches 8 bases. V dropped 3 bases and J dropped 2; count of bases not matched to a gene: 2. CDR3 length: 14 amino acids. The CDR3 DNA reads TGTGCCAGCAGTTTTAGGACAGGGAACTATGGCTACACCTTC. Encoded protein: CASSFRTGNYGYTF.

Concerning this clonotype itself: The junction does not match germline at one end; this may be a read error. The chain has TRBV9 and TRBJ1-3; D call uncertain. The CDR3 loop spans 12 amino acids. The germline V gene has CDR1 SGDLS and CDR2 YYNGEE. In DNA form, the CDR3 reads TGTGCCAGCAGCGTAGCTGGAAGCACCATATATTTT. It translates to CASSVAGSTIYF. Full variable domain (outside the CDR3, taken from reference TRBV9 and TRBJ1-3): DSGVTQTPKHLITATGQRVTLRCSPRSGDLSVYWYQQSLDQGLQFLIQYYNGEERAKGNILERFSAQQFPDLHSELNLSSLELGDSALYFCASSVAGSTIYFGEGSWLTVV.

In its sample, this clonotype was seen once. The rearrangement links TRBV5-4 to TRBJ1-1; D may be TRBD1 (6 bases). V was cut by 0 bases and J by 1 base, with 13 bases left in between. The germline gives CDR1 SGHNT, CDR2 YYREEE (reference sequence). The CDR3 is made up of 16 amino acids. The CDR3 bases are TGTGCCAGCAGCTTGGACATGGGACATACGAACACTGAAGCTTTCTTT. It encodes CASSLDMGHTNTEAFF. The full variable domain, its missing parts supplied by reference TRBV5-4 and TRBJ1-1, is ETGVTQSPTHLIKTRGQQVTLRCSSQSGHNTVSWYQQALGQGPQFIFQYYREEENGRGNFPPRFSGLQFPNYSSELNVNALELDDSALYLCASSLDMGHTNTEAFFGQGTRLTVV.

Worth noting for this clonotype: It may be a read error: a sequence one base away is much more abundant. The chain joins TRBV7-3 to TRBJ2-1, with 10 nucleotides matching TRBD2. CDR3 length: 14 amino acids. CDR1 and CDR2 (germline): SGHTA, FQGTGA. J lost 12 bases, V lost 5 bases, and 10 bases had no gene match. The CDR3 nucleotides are TGTGCCAGCAGCCCTAGCGGGAGCGGTGGTGGGCAGTTCTTC. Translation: CASSPSGSGGGQFF.

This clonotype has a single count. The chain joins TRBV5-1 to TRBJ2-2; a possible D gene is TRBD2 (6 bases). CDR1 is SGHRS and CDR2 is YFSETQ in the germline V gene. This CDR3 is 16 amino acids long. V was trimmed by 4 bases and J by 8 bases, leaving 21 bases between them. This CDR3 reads CASSPRLVDDLGELFF. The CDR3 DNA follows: TGCGCCAGCAGCCCTCGACTAGTGGACGACTTGGGGGAGCTGTTTTTT.

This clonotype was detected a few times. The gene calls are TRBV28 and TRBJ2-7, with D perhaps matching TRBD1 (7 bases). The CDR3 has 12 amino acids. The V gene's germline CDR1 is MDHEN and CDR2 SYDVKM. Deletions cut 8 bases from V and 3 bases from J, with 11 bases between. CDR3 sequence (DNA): TGTGCCAGCCGCGGGACAGTCTACGAGCAGTACTTC. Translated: CASRGTVYEQYF. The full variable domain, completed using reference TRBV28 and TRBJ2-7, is DVKVTQSSRYLVKRTGEKVFLECVQDMDHENMFWYRQDPGLGLRLIYFSYDVKMKEKGDIPEGYSVSREKKERFSLILESASTNQTSMYLCASRGTVYEQYFGPGTRLTVT.